This section outlines one T cell receptor (beta chain) sequence together with its context. Its cognate antigen is unknown. In germline, CDR1 is MGHDK, CDR2 SYGVNS. The CDR3 length is 14 residues. V lost 8 bases, J lost 4 bases, and 14 bases lay in between. The data are from a study of T cell clonotyping in hematopoietic cell transplantation. General observations from the study: Broader posttransplant TCR repertoire diversity was predicted by graft donor and pretransplant recipient Inverse Simpson Index values.

Time point: recipient sample about 28 days before transplant, after cytoreduction. TCRdb's table, derived via immunoSEQ multiplex PCR, lists solely in-frame clones and lacks some. The sample carries around 80,000 clones, 90% to 96% recorded once. The chain employs TRBV25-1 and TRBJ2-2; maybe TRBD2 (5 bases). The clonotype was recovered from a woman in her forties or fifties with acute myeloid leukemia. Some clones in this sample may be carry-over from other donors' samples. The input for sequencing was peripheral blood mononuclear cells, taken before stem cell transplant. The CDR3 coding sequence is TGTGCCAGCTCGGTTCGAGGGAGCACCGGGGAGCTGTTTTTT. Amino acids: CASSVRGSTGELFF.